Below, 10 T cell receptor beta chains from the same sample are listed, as sequenced in a study of blood T cell repertoires in COVID-19. The data were produced by immunoSEQ multiplex PCR, yet TCRdb's version contains in-frame clones alone and is incomplete. Among a few hundred thousand clones listed, around 91% were seen once. Sequencing was performed on PBMCs or T cells enriched from blood (not recorded which). Receptors were obtained from a woman aged 18-30 years in a cohort exposed to, infected with or recovered from COVID-19 (not recorded which).

This chain joins TRBV9 and TRBJ1-1; 11 bases are shared with TRBD1. Trimming cost V 0 bases and J 0 bases; bases outside gene matches: 4. The CDR3 is 17 residues long. CDR1 and CDR2 from the germline V gene are SGDLS and YYNGEE. The CDR3 reads CASSVGTGGWLNTEAFF. DNA for the CDR3: TGTGCCAGCAGCGTAGGGACAGGGGGCTGGCTGAACACTGAAGCTTTCTTT.

This chain uses TRBV6-6 with TRBJ2-1; 7 bases are a match to TRBD1. Germline loops: CDR1 MNHNY, CDR2 SVGAGI (reference sequence). The CDR3 is made up of 16 amino acids. J lost 6 bases, V lost 5 bases, and 13 bases had no gene match. CDR3 residues: CASSTSRDSGGNEQFF. The CDR3 DNA sequence: TGTGCCAGCAGTACATCCCGGGACAGCGGTGGCAATGAGCAGTTCTTC.

The CDR3, as DNA: TGTGCCAGCAACAGGGAAGACTATGGCTACACCTTC. It yields the protein CASNREDYGYTF. The chain has TRBV28 and TRBJ1-2; maybe TRBD1 (6 bases). CDR3 size: 12 residues. V was clipped by 7 bases and J by 3 bases, with 9 bases between them. Germline V lookup: CDR1 MDHEN, CDR2 SYDVKM.

The sample holds a few counts of this clone. The rearrangement uses TRBV28 and TRBJ1-2; TRBD1 is a possible D gene (5 bases). Germline V gene data show CDR1 as MDHEN and CDR2 as SYDVKM. Deletions cut 3 bases from V and 8 bases from J, with 16 bases between. The CDR3 is made up of 14 amino acids. Here the CDR3 DNA reads TGTGCCAGCAGTTTGTCCCTTCAGGGATACGGCTACACCTTC. The encoded protein is CASSLSLQGYGYTF.

The chain uses TRBV30 and TRBJ1-4; no clear D gene. The CDR3 consists of 14 residues. V was trimmed by 2 bases and J by 4 bases, leaving 11 bases between them. Germline CDR1 reads GTSNPN; CDR2 reads SVGIG (reference sequence). This CDR3 is CAWSSGPSNEKLFF. As DNA, the CDR3 is TGTGCCTGGAGTAGCGGGCCTAGTAATGAAAAACTGTTTTTT.

The rearrangement uses TRBV7-6 and TRBJ1-1; D is possibly TRBD1 (5 bases). Germline V lookup: CDR1 SGHVS, CDR2 FNYEAQ. V shed 5 bases and J shed 0 bases, with 13 bases lying between them. The CDR3 totals 15 residues. Written as DNA, the CDR3 is TGTGCCAGCAGCCGGGGGGGGAACATGAACACTGAAGCTTTCTTT. Its translation is CASSRGGNMNTEAFF.

The chain uses TRBV7-2 and TRBJ2-3; the match to TRBD2 covers 8 bases. The germline V gene encodes CDR1 SGHTA and CDR2 FQGNSA. CDR3 length equals 16 residues. The ends lost 0 bases at V and 2 bases at J; junction bases unmatched: 4. CDR3 bases: TGTGCCAGCAGCTTAGCCTTAGCGGGAACCACAGATACGCAGTATTTT. Protein sequence: CASSLALAGTTDTQYF.

V is TRBV28 and J is TRBJ1-2; D call uncertain. From germline, CDR1 is MDHEN and CDR2 SYDVKM. The ends were cut back, 5 bases at V and 2 bases at J, with 9 bases in the middle. The CDR3 consists of 13 residues. The CDR3 sequence is CASSPGVNYGYTF. For the CDR3, the DNA is TGTGCCAGCAGTCCGGGAGTAAACTATGGCTACACCTTC.

This clone was found once. This chain uses TRBV3-1 (or the pseudogene TRBV3-2) with TRBJ2-3; 8 bases are shared with TRBD2. Germline CDR1 reads LGHDT; CDR2 reads YNNKEL (reference sequence). V lost 1 base, J lost 4 bases, and 4 bases stayed unmatched. This CDR3 is built from 15 residues. Here the CDR3 DNA reads TGTGCCAGCAGCCAAGCGGGAGGGCCGGCAGATACGCAGTATTTT. It yields the protein CASSQAGGPADTQYF.

The chain combines TRBV2 with TRBJ1-4; D possibly corresponds to TRBD1 (5 bases). V dropped 2 bases and J dropped 8 bases, with 12 bases sitting between them. CDR1 is SNHLY and CDR2 is FYNNEI in the germline V gene. The CDR3 has 14 amino acids. The CDR3 is CASSESGVEEKLFF. The CDR3 nucleotides read TGTGCCAGCAGTGAATCGGGGGTAGAGGAAAAACTGTTTTTT.